This T cell receptor beta chain emerged from a study of regulatory T cells in long-lasting Graves disease listed by TCRdb under 2021. About the investigation overall: To count as having persistent Graves' disease, a patient had to have received antithyroid drug treatment for over 5 years with TSH receptor autoantibodies remaining persistently positive. Patients with persistent Graves' disease were compared with patients with newly diagnosed Graves' disease using TCR sequencing and RNA sequencing of peripheral blood. The study was registered as a clinical trial and conducted in China. TCR sequencing covered around 13 persistent and 20 or so newly diagnosed Graves' disease patients, around 33 samples in total. On average, persistent Graves' disease patients in the clinical cohort had been on antithyroid drugs for about 10.3 years. Results and caveats for the whole study, not just this receptor: Lower TCR Shannon entropy and fewer highly expanded clones were observed in persistent Graves' disease patients than in newly diagnosed patients, which suggested clonal expansion. Only the TCR beta chain was sequenced and analyzed. Only peripheral blood was studied, because thyroid tissue, the primary lesion, was inaccessible. A larger number of public clonotypes was shared among persistent patients (fewer than 3,000) than among newly diagnosed patients (around 890). Preferential use of TRBV28, TRBJ1-2 and TRBJ2-5 was observed in persistent disease, whereas TRBV20-1 and TRBJ2-1 were favored in newly diagnosed disease. The small sample size was acknowledged by the authors as a limitation that may reduce accuracy.

Libraries were made using multiplex PCR. Sequencing relied on an Illumina HiSeq 4000. To build TCR beta libraries, CDR3 regions were amplified by Arm-PCR using iRepertoire HTBI primers. Before sequencing, the PCR products went through gel purification. The study's own analysis went as follows. Gene usage analysis of CDR3 amino acid clonotypes relied on the approximately 62 TRBV and more than twelve TRBJ segments identified across samples. Filtered high-quality paired reads were merged into contigs using COPE and FqMerger. BLAST was used to align contigs to the IMGT TRBV, TRBD and TRBJ reference genes, and CDR3 was defined following IMGT. Any clonotype with a frequency above 0.1% was classified as a highly expanded clone. Shannon entropy served as the measure of repertoire diversity, while the Gini coefficient captured V-J evenness. A clonotype was considered public if more than one individual shared it. In TCRdb, the public reads were trimmed at Q25 with fastp and aligned with MiXCR, with productive beta chains retained. Identical CDR3 proteins give one entry, which carries the most common genes and DNA. V and J calls and clone size were set by TCRdb, not the authors. Here the sample has around 400,000 distinct CDR3 sequences; roughly 24% occur a single time. Approximately 28% of the sample rests with the top ten.

This clonotype was seen many times. Its antigen remains unidentified. No per-base quality is available; no much larger clone lies one base away. Germline trimming amounts to 4 bases on V and 3 bases on J, with 3 as the count of junction bases outside the gene matches. Counted from cysteine to phenylalanine, this CDR3 has 13 amino acids. Of the read, only the CDR3 DNA is kept; its 39 bases are in frame from base 1. CDR1 SEHNR and CDR2 FQNEAQ are derived from the germline V gene (reference sequence). The time point label, read with the paper, signifies: persistent/refractory GD, antithyroid drugs over 5 years with positive TRAb. For both TCR sequencing and RNA sequencing, RNA was extracted from PBMCs in TRIzol. Graves' disease was diagnosed according to American Thyroid Association guidelines. The patients came from an endocrinology department in Xi'an, China. Each patient gave 8.5 to 9.5 milliliters of peripheral blood, collected in an EDTA anticoagulant tube. Ficoll Paque Plus density gradient separation was used to isolate PBMCs, and no further T cell sorting was done. RNA quality was checked with an Agilent 2100 Bioanalyzer and agarose gel, and concentration with a NanoDrop 2000.

Specimen: peripheral blood mononuclear cells (PBMCs), collected when the disease was refractory, from a patient treated with antithyroid drugs. This receptor was identified in a woman aged 40 to 50 with Graves disease. Donor details come from another sample of the same person, matched by shared clones. This chain is built from TRBV7-9 and TRBJ2-7, with 7 central nucleotides matching TRBD1. The DNA sequence is given as TGTGCCAGCAGCTCAGGACAGGTCTACGAGCAGTACTTC. It specifies CASSSGQVYEQYF.